Shown below are 18 T cell receptor beta chains from a single sample sequenced in a study of siplizumab effects on memory and regulatory T cells. TCRdb's table, derived via immunoSEQ multiplex PCR, lists solely in-frame clones and lacks some. The data hold about 46,000 clones, with roughly 92% observed a single time. Sequencing was performed on CD8+ T cells sorted from blood. These receptors originate from a human donor in good health.

V is TRBV19 and J is TRBJ2-2; D is unresolved. Trimming removed 3 bases from V and 0 bases from J, with 2 bases in between. The CDR3 runs 13 residues. Germline V gene sequence: CDR1 LNHDA, CDR2 SQIVND (reference sequence). CDR3 sequence (DNA): TGTGCCAGTAGTATCACGAACACCGGGGAGCTGTTTTTT. Its protein is CASSITNTGELFF.

This sequence joins TRBV4-1 and TRBJ2-7, with 7 nucleotides matching TRBD1. This CDR3 has 14 amino acids. The germline CDR1 and CDR2 sequences are MGHRA and YSYEKL. V shed 4 bases, J shed 1 base, and the junction held 4 bases outside the gene matches. CDR3 region: CASSLGQVSYEQYF. DNA of the CDR3: TGCGCCAGCAGCCTAGGACAGGTTTCCTACGAGCAGTACTTC.

This chain joins TRBV5-4 and TRBJ1-1; D is uncertain. The V and J ends lost 1 base and 0 bases respectively, with 19 bases between them. Germline V CDR1 and CDR2: SGHNT, YYREEE (reference sequence). The CDR3 has 18 residues. Here the CDR3 DNA reads TGTGCCAGCAGCTTGAGGACGCCATCACCGACTCTGAACACTGAAGCTTTCTTT. It translates to CASSLRTPSPTLNTEAFF.

V and J are TRBV28 and TRBJ2-3; 13 bases are shared with TRBD2. This CDR3 region has 15 residues. The V and J ends lost 3 bases and 3 bases, in that order; junction bases with no gene match: 0. Germline V gives CDR1 MDHEN, CDR2 SYDVKM. The chain's CDR3 is CASSLGLAGTDTQYF. The CDR3 DNA follows: TGTGCCAGCAGTTTGGGACTAGCGGGAACAGATACGCAGTATTTT. The full variable domain, rest sourced from reference TRBV28 and TRBJ2-3, is DVKVTQSSRYLVKRTGEKVFLECVQDMDHENMFWYRQDPGLGLRLIYFSYDVKMKEKGDIPEGYSVSREKKERFSLILESASTNQTSMYLCASSLGLAGTDTQYFGPGTRLTVL.

This clone was observed a single time. The gene calls are TRBV15 and TRBJ2-1, with unresolved D. V was pared by 5 bases and J by 5 bases, with 13 bases between. CDR3 size: 14 residues. Germline loops: CDR1 LNHNV, CDR2 YYDKDF (reference sequence). The CDR3 here is CATSSRTDNNEQFF. The CDR3 bases are TGTGCCACCAGCTCCCGGACGGATAACAATGAGCAGTTCTTC.

The chain carries TRBV9 and TRBJ1-5; D gene uncertain. Germline V gene data show CDR1 as SGDLS and CDR2 as YYNGEE. The CDR3 has 13 residues. V was clipped by 5 bases and J by 4 bases, with 10 bases between them. The CDR3 reads CASSSLINQPQHF. The CDR3 DNA reads as TGTGCCAGCAGTTCCCTCATAAATCAGCCCCAGCATTTT.

The gene calls are TRBV28 and TRBJ1-3; no firm D call. Trimming left V 2 bases short and J 0 bases short, with 8 bases between. The length of the CDR3 is 15 residues. Germline V CDR1 and CDR2: MDHEN, SYDVKM. CDR3 amino acids: CASSLEVYSGNTIYF. CDR3 sequence (DNA): TGTGCCAGCAGTTTAGAGGTCTACTCTGGAAACACCATATATTTT.

The chain has TRBV5-4 and TRBJ2-3; D gene unclear. This CDR3 is built from 12 residues. CDR1 is SGHNT, CDR2 YYREEE, per germline (reference sequence). V was cut by 3 bases and J by 5 bases, with 7 bases left in between. The CDR3 region has the DNA TGTGCCAGCAGCTATAGTGGAGATACGCAGTATTTT. It translates to CASSYSGDTQYF. The entire variable domain, with the rest obtained from reference TRBV5-4 and TRBJ2-3, is as follows: ETGVTQSPTHLIKTRGQQVTLRCSSQSGHNTVSWYQQALGQGPQFIFQYYREEENGRGNFPPRFSGLQFPNYSSELNVNALELDDSALYLCASSYSGDTQYFGPGTRLTVL.

This sequence joins TRBV27 and TRBJ1-4; no clear D. This CDR3 comprises 14 residues. V was clipped by 5 bases and J by 5 bases, with 12 bases between them. The V gene's germline CDR1 is MNHEY and CDR2 SMNVEV (reference sequence). For the CDR3, the DNA is TGTGCCAGCAGTCGTCCGGACGGGAATGAAAAACTGTTTTTT. Its translation is CASSRPDGNEKLFF. The variable domain in full, with the rest retrieved from reference TRBV27 and TRBJ1-4, is EAQVTQNPRYLITVTGKKLTVTCSQNMNHEYMSWYRQDPGLGLRQIYYSMNVEVTDKGDVPEGYKVSRKEKRNFPLILESPSPNQTSLYFCASSRPDGNEKLFFGSGTQLSVL.

V usage is TRBV28 and J usage is TRBJ2-7; no firm D call. The CDR3 sequence is 16 residues long. Germline V gene lookup returns CDR1 MDHEN and CDR2 SYDVKM. The germline V and J ends were trimmed by 0 bases and 1 base, with 13 bases remaining between them. The CDR3 protein is CASSLWGGGGSYEQYF. CDR3 DNA sequence: TGTGCCAGCAGTTTATGGGGCGGTGGCGGTTCCTACGAGCAGTACTTC.

The chain uses TRBV18 and TRBJ1-1, with a possible D match to TRBD1 (5 bases). The ends were cut back, 3 bases at V and 3 bases at J, with 20 bases in the middle. The length of the CDR3 is 17 residues. Germline V CDR1 and CDR2: KGHSH, LQKENI. The CDR3 is CASSPSGSPILDTEAFF. The CDR3 bases are TGTGCCAGCTCACCGTCAGGGTCCCCAATCTTGGACACTGAAGCTTTCTTT.

The V gene is TRBV6-1, the J gene TRBJ1-4; TRBD1 aligns across 10 bases. Germline CDR1 is MNHNS and CDR2 is SASEGT. This CDR3 contains 13 residues. V was clipped by 8 bases and J by 6 bases; unmatched bases: 3. This CDR3 reads CASAGTGDEKLFF. The DNA of the CDR3 is TGTGCCAGCGCCGGGACAGGGGATGAAAAACTGTTTTTT.

The rearrangement links TRBV6-4 to TRBJ1-6; D not resolved. The V and J ends lost 6 bases and 15 bases respectively, with 21 bases between them. The CDR3 is 14 amino acids. The germline V gene encodes CDR1 MRHNA and CDR2 SNTAGT. This CDR3 reads CASRQEGVIIGLHF. In DNA, the CDR3 is TGTGCCAGCAGGCAGGAAGGAGTGATAATAGGCCTCCACTTT.

This chain joins TRBV27 and TRBJ1-1, with a weak D call TRBD1 (6 bases). CDR1 is MNHEY and CDR2 is SMNVEV in the germline V gene (reference sequence). CDR3 length: 15 residues. With 7 bases removed from V and 1 base from J, the gap between germline ends came to 16 bases. Written as DNA, the CDR3 is TGTGCCAGCACCCTCACAACAGGGTCGAACACTGAAGCTTTCTTT. This codes for CASTLTTGSNTEAFF.

The chain couples TRBV27 to TRBJ1-3, with D perhaps matching TRBD1 (6 bases). The germline V gene encodes CDR1 MNHEY and CDR2 SMNVEV (reference sequence). This CDR3 comprises 15 residues. The V gene lost 7 bases and the J gene lost 4 bases, with 17 bases spanning the gap. The CDR3 is CASTPSQGLGNTIYF. CDR3 nucleotides: TGTGCCAGCACCCCCTCCCAGGGGTTAGGAAACACCATATATTTT.

This clone was counted a single time. The chain is built from TRBV5-1 and TRBJ2-7; D is unclear. The V gene's germline CDR1 is SGHRS and CDR2 YFSETQ. With 1 base removed from V and 4 bases from J, the gap between germline ends came to 9 bases. The CDR3 spans 13 residues. The CDR3 nucleotides read TGCGCCAGCAGCTTGTCTCAGTATTACGAGCAGTACTTC. Encoded protein: CASSLSQYYEQYF.

V and J are TRBV4-1 and TRBJ2-3; no clear D gene. The germline V gene has CDR1 MGHRA and CDR2 YSYEKL. There are 17 residues in the CDR3. V was pared by 4 bases and J by 1 base, with 18 bases between. The CDR3 loop is CASSRLLRRAGTDTQYF. The CDR3 nucleotides are TGCGCCAGCAGCCGCCTCCTTAGGCGAGCCGGCACAGATACGCAGTATTTT.

The CDR3: CASSRREIGNEQFF. CDR3 DNA: TGTGCCAGCAGTAGGCGGGAGATCGGCAATGAGCAGTTCTTC. The chain has TRBV7-9 and TRBJ2-1; 7 nucleotides line up with TRBD2. Germline assignment: CDR1 SEHNR and CDR2 FQNEAQ (reference sequence). The length of the CDR3 is 14 residues. Trimming cost V 6 bases and J 6 bases; bases outside gene matches: 8.